This TCR beta chain was identified during a study of T cell responses to AZD1222 COVID-19 vaccine. Study-level findings and limits: It was only after the peak T cell response that any repertoires were sampled. Vaccine-associated CD4 TCRs ranged over spike, dominating at 160-218 and 743-854. Nearly half of spike-specific TCRs reportedly target variant regions that are unmutated in the B.1.351 and B.1.1.7 variants. Donors were largely white British and mainly female; clonal diversity was possibly underestimated.

Germline V gene lookup returns CDR1 DFQATT and CDR2 SNEGSKA (reference sequence). This CDR3 comprises 15 residues. Unmatched junction bases numbered 3, after V lost 3 bases and J lost 0 bases. About this clone: The antigen is not known.

Assay: immunoSEQ multiplex PCR; the TCRdb copy retains only in-frame clones and omits some. The repertoire has under 150,000 clones, roughly 90% of them found once; the top ten carry 1.5% to 2%. Sequences were derived from peripheral blood, sampled 28 days after the second AZD1222 dose. The genes are TRBV20-1 and TRBJ2-4; 9 bases are shared with TRBD2. The TCR originated in an adult who received the AZD1222 COVID-19 vaccine. The CDR3 sequence is CSASRLAEAKNIQYF. CDR3 DNA sequence: TGCAGTGCTAGTAGACTAGCGGAAGCCAAAAACATTCAGTACTTC.